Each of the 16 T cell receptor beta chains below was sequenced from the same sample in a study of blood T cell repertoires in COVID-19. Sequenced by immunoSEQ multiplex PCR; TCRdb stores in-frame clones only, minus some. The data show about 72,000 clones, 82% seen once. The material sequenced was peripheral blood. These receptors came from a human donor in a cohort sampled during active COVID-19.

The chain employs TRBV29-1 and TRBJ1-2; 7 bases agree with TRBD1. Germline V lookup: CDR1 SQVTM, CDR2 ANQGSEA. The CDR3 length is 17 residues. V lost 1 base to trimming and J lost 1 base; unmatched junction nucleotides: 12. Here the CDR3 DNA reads TGCAGCGTTGAAGTCGCCGCTTTGGGACAGAGTAACTATGGCTACACCTTC. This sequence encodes CSVEVAALGQSNYGYTF.

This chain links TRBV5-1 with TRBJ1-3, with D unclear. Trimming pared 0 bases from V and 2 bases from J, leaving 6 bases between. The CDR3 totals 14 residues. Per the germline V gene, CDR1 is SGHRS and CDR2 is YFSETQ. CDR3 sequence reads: CASSLGQTGNTIYF. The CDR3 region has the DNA TGCGCCAGCAGCTTGGGTCAGACTGGAAACACCATATATTTT.

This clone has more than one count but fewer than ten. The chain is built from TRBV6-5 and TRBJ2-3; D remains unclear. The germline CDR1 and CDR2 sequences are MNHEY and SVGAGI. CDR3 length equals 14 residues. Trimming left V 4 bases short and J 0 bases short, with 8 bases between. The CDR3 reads CASSSFRSTDTQYF. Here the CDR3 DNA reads TGTGCCAGCAGTTCCTTCCGTAGCACAGATACGCAGTATTTT.

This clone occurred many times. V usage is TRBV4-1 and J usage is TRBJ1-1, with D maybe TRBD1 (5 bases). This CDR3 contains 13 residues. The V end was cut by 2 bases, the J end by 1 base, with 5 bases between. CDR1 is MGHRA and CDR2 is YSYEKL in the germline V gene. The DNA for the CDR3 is TGCGCCAGCAGCCAAACAGGGAACACTGAAGCTTTCTTT. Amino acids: CASSQTGNTEAFF.

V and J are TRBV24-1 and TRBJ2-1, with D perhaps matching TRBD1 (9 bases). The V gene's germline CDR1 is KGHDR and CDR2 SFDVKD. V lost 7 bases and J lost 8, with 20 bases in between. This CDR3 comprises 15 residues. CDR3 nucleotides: TGTGCCACCAGGTTCCGGGAGGGGGACAGGGATGAGCAGTTCTTC. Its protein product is CATRFREGDRDEQFF.

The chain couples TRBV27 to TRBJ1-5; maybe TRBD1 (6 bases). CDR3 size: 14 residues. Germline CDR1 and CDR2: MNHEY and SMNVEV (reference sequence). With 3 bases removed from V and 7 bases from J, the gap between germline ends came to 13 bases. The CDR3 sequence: CASSLVPTGQPQHF. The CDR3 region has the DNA TGTGCCAGCAGTTTGGTCCCTACAGGGCAGCCCCAGCATTTT.

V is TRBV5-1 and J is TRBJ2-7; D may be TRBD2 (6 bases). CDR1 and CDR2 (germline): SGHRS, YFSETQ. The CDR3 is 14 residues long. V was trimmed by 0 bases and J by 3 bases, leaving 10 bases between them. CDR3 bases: TGCGCCAGCAGCTTGGGGGGACTGATCTACGAGCAGTACTTC. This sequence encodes CASSLGGLIYEQYF.

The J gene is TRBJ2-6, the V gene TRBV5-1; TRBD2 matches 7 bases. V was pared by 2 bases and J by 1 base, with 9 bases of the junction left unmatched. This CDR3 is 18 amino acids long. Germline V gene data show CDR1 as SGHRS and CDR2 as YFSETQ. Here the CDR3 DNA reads TGCGCCAGCAGCTTCACGAGCGGGGCCTCTTCTGGGGCCAACGTCCTGACTTTC. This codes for CASSFTSGASSGANVLTF.

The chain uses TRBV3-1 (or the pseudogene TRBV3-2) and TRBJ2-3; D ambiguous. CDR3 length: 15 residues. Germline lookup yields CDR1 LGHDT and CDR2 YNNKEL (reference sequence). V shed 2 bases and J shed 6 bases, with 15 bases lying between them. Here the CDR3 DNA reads TGTGCCAGCAGCCAACAAGCCCTCGCCGTGGATACGCAGTATTTT. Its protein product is CASSQQALAVDTQYF.

In DNA form, the CDR3 reads TGTGCCAGCAGCTTAGATTCTGTCGCGGGGGCCTCCTACAATGAGCAGTTCTTC. It translates to CASSLDSVAGASYNEQFF. This chain connects TRBV11-3 to TRBJ2-1; weak D call: TRBD2 (7 bases). V was cut by 0 bases and J by 0 bases, with 15 bases left in between. The CDR3 has 18 amino acids. CDR1 and CDR2 (germline): SGHNT, YENEEA. Together with reference TRBV11-3 and TRBJ2-1, the CDR3 gives the full variable domain: EAGVVQSPRYKIIEKKQPVAFWCNPISGHNTLYWYLQNLGQGPELLIRYENEEAVDDSQLPKDRFSAERLKGVDSTLKIQPAELGDSAVYLCASSLDSVAGASYNEQFFGPGTRLTVL.

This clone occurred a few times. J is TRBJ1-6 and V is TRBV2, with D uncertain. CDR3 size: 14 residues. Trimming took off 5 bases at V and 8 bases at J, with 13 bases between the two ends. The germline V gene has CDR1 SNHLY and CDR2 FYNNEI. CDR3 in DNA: TGTGCCAGCAGTTCCCAATCGGTGGATTCACCCCTCCACTTT. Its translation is CASSSQSVDSPLHF. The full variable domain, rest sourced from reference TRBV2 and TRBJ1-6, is EPEVTQTPSHQVTQMGQEVILRCVPISNHLYFYWYRQILGQKVEFLVSFYNNEISEKSEIFDDQFSVERPDGSNFTLKIRSTKLEDSAMYFCASSSQSVDSPLHFGNGTRLTVT.

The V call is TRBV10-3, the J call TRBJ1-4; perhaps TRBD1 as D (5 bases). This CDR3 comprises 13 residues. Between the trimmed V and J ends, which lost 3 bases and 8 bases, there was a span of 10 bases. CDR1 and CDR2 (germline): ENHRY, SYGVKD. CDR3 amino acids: CAISDTGGEKLFF. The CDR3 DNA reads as TGTGCCATCAGTGATACAGGTGGAGAAAAACTGTTTTTT.

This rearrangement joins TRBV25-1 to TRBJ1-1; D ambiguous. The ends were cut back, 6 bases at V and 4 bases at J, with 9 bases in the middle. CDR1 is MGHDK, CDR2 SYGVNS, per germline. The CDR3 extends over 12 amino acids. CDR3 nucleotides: TGTGCCAGCAGGCCAAGTAGCACTGAAGCTTTCTTT. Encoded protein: CASRPSSTEAFF. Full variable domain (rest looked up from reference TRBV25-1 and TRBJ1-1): EADIYQTPRYLVIGTGKKITLECSQTMGHDKMYWYQQDPGMELHLIHYSYGVNSTEKGDLSSESTVSRIRTEHFPLTLESARPSHTSQYLCASRPSSTEAFFGQGTRLTVV.

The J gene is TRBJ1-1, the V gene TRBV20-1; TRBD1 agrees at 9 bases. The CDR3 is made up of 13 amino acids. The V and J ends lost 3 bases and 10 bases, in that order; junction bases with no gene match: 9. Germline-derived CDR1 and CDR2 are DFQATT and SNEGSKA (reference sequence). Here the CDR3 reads CSASGGTGRRAFF. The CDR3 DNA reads TGCAGTGCTAGTGGGGGGACAGGGAGACGAGCTTTCTTT.

The DNA for the CDR3 is TGTGCCAGCAGCCCAGACCAGGGGGCGCGAGAAAAACTGTTTTTT. It encodes CASSPDQGAREKLFF. This chain connects TRBV16 to TRBJ1-4, with TRBD1 matching over 8 bases. Germline values: CDR1 KGHSY, CDR2 FQNENV. This CDR3 has 15 residues. The V and J ends lost 4 bases and 8 bases, in that order; junction bases with no gene match: 9.

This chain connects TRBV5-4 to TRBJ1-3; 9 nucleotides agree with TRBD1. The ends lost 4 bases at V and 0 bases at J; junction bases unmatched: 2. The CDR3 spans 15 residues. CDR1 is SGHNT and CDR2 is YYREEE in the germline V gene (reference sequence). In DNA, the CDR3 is TGTGCCAGCAGCCCGGACAGGGGCTCTGGAAACACCATATATTTT. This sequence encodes CASSPDRGSGNTIYF.